One sample yielded the 7 T cell receptor beta chains listed below, sequenced in a study of Ad26.COV2.S vaccination and SARS-CoV-2 variants. TCRdb's table, derived via immunoSEQ multiplex PCR, lists solely in-frame clones and lacks some. The sample contains about half a million clones, roughly nine tenths of which appear only once. This sample's treatment: some 20 received Ad26.COV2.S at low or high dose, single or two shots; roughly five received placebo; per-sample allocation not given. Vaccine and placebo recipients were sampled on day 63 after the first injection. This specimen consisted of peripheral blood, obtained in a trial of Ad26.COV2.S vaccine versus placebo. Every receptor here comes from a person aged 18-60 years who received the Ad26.COV2.S COVID-19 vaccine or a placebo.

The chain uses TRBV5-1 and TRBJ1-4; no firm D call. Germline V gene data show CDR1 as SGHRS and CDR2 as YFSETQ. Deletions cut 0 bases from V and 0 bases from J, with 9 bases between. There are 16 residues in the CDR3. The CDR3: CASSLAGRTTNEKLFF. The CDR3 nucleotides read TGCGCCAGCAGCTTGGCCGGCCGAACAACTAATGAAAAACTGTTTTTT.

This rearrangement joins TRBV9 to TRBJ2-1; 7 bases are shared with TRBD2. The germline V gene encodes CDR1 SGDLS and CDR2 YYNGEE. The CDR3 sequence is 17 residues long. V gave up 3 bases and J gave up 0 bases; unmatched junction bases: 9. As DNA, the CDR3 is TGTGCCAGCAGCGGATCTACTAGCGCCCGCTCCTACAATGAGCAGTTCTTC. This translates into CASSGSTSARSYNEQFF. Full variable domain (outside the CDR3, taken from reference TRBV9 and TRBJ2-1): DSGVTQTPKHLITATGQRVTLRCSPRSGDLSVYWYQQSLDQGLQFLIQYYNGEERAKGNILERFSAQQFPDLHSELNLSSLELGDSALYFCASSGSTSARSYNEQFFGPGTRLTVL.

This clone was observed once. The chain carries TRBV28 and TRBJ2-1; 13 bases agree with TRBD2. The length of the CDR3 is 16 residues. Germline loops: CDR1 MDHEN, CDR2 SYDVKM. The J segment lost 8 bases and the V segment lost 5 bases, leaving 9 bases of the junction unmatched. The CDR3 sequence: CASSLTSGRLRDEQFF. The CDR3 nucleotides are TGTGCCAGCAGTCTGACTAGCGGGAGGTTGCGGGATGAGCAGTTCTTC.

A single count supports this clone. The chain combines TRBV13 with TRBJ2-3; 11 bases agree with TRBD2. The V and J ends lost 2 bases and 2 bases, in that order; junction bases with no gene match: 6. The CDR3 contains 17 residues. The germline V gene has CDR1 PRHDT and CDR2 FYEKMQ (reference sequence). The CDR3, as DNA: TGTGCCAGCAGCTTATCGGCTAGCGGGGGGATCACAGATACGCAGTATTTT. The encoded protein is CASSLSASGGITDTQYF.

The chain recombines TRBV7-8 with TRBJ2-5; 7 bases are shared with TRBD1. The CDR3 covers 12 residues. J gave up 5 bases and V 5 bases, and 2 bases lay outside the gene matches. In germline, CDR1 is SGHVS, CDR2 FQNEAQ. The CDR3 DNA reads TGTGCCAGCAGCCAGGACAGGGAGACCCAGTACTTC. Encoded protein: CASSQDRETQYF.

The CDR3 region is CASSLAGDSGANVLTF. CDR3 nucleotide sequence: TGTGCCAGCAGCCTAGCGGGGGACTCTGGGGCCAACGTCCTGACTTTC. This chain joins TRBV21-1 and TRBJ2-6; the D segment call TRBD2 is taken from the table without a DNA check. TRBV21-1 is a listed pseudogene. The CDR3 runs to 16 residues.

This chain connects TRBV18 to TRBJ1-1, with D possibly being TRBD1 (5 bases). Between the trimmed V and J ends, which lost 3 bases and 3 bases, there was a span of 11 bases. This CDR3 has 14 amino acids. Germline CDR1 is KGHSH and CDR2 is LQKENI. CDR3: CASSPGQGHTEAFF. The CDR3 DNA reads as TGTGCCAGCTCACCGGGGCAGGGCCACACTGAAGCTTTCTTT.